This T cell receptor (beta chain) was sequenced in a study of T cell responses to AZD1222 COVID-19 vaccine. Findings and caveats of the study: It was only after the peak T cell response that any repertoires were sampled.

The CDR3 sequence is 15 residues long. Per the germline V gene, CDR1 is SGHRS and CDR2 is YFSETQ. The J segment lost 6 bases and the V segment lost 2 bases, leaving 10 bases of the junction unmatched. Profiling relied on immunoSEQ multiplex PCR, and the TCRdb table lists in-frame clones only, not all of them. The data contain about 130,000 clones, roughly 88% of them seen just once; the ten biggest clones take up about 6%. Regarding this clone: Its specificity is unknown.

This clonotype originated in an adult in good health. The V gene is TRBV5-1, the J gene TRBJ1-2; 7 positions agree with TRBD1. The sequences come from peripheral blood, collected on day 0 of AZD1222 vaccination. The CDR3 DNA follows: TGCGCCAGCAGCTTCGGGACAGATGTTGTGGATGGCTACACCTTC. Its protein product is CASSFGTDVVDGYTF.